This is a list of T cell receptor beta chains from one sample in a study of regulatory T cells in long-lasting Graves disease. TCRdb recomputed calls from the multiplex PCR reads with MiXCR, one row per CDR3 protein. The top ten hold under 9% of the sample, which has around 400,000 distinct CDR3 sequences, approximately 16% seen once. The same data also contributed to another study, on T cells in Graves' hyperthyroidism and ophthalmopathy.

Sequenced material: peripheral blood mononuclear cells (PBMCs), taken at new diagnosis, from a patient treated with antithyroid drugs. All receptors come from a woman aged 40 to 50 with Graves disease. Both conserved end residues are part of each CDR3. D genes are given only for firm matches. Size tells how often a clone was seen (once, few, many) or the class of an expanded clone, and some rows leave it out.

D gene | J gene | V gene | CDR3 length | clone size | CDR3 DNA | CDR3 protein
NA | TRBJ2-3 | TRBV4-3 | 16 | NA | TGCGCCAGCAGCCAAGAGGTCTCAAAGGGCACAGATACGCAGTATTTT | CASSQEVSKGTDTQYF
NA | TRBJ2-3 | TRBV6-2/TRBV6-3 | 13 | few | TGTGCCAGCAGTTACTCGGAATGGGATACGCAGTATTTT | CASSYSEWDTQYF
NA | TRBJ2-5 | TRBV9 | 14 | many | TGTGCCAGCAGCGTAGCAGCAGGGTCAGAGACCCAGTACTTC | CASSVAAGSETQYF
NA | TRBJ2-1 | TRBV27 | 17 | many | TGTGCCAGCAGTTTATTTCGGCTAGCTAGCTCCTACAATGAGCAGTTCTTC | CASSLFRLASSYNEQFF
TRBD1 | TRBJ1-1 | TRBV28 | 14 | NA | TGTGCCAGCAGTTCATACAGGGGGGATACTGAAGCTTTCTTT | CASSSYRGDTEAFF
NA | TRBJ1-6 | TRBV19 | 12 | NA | TGTGCCAGTAGCTGGCCTAATTCACCCCTCCACTTT | CASSWPNSPLHF
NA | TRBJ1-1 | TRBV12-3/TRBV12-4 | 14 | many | TGTGCCAGCAGGGCAAGAGCAGGGCTCACTGAAGCTTTCTTT | CASRARAGLTEAFF
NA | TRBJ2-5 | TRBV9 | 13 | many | TGTGCCAGCAGCGCCCGACACGGTGAGACCCAGTACTTC | CASSARHGETQYF
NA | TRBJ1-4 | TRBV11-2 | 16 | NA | TGTGCCAGCAGCTTAACTGGCCCCGAGGTGGATGAAAAACTGTTTTTT | CASSLTGPEVDEKLFF
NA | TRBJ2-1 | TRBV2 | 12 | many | TGTGCCAGCAGGCAGGGGAACGATGAGCAGTTCTTC | CASRQGNDEQFF
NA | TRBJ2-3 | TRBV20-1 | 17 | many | TGCAGTGCTAGAAGAGGGAATGGTCTCTCTAGCACAGATACGCAGTATTTT | CSARRGNGLSSTDTQYF
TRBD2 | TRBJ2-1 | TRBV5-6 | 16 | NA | TGTGCCAGCAGCTTGGACTCTAGCGGGATCTACAATGAGCAGTTCTTC | CASSLDSSGIYNEQFF
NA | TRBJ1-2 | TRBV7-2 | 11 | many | TGTGCCAGCAGCCCCCTGGGTGGCTACACCTTC | CASSPLGGYTF
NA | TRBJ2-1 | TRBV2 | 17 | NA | TGTGCCAGCAGTGTCCAGGGGACGGGATTGACCTACAATGAGCAGTTCTTC | CASSVQGTGLTYNEQFF
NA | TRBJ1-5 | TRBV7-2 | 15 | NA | TGTGCCAGCAGCTTAGACAGTACGGCGAATCAGCCCCAGCATTTT | CASSLDSTANQPQHF
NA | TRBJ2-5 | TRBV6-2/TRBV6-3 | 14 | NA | TGTGCCAGCAGGATGACAGGACGGGAAGAGACCCAGTACTTC | CASRMTGREETQYF
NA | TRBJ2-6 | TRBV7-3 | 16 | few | TGTGCCAGCAGCTTCACAGCCGGCTTTGAGGCCAACGTCCTGACTTTC | CASSFTAGFEANVLTF
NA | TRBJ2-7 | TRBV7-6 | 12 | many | TGTCCACGGACAGCCATATCCTACGAGCAGTACTTC | CPRTAISYEQYF
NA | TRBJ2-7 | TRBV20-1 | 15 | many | TGCAGTGCTCGCCCCTTTGGGGGGAAAACCTACGAGCAGTACTTC | CSARPFGGKTYEQYF
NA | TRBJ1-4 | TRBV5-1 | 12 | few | TGCGCCAGCAGCGAAAATTCGGGAAAACTGTTTTTT | CASSENSGKLFF
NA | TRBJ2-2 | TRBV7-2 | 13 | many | TGTGCCAGCAGCCTCGAGCCCACCGGGGAGCTGTTTTTT | CASSLEPTGELFF
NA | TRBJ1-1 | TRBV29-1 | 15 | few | TGCAGCGTTGAAGACCCTTATCGGTCCGGCACTGAAGCTTTCTTT | CSVEDPYRSGTEAFF
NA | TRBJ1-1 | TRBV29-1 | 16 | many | TGCAGCGTTACACCGGGATCCCTCCGTGGGAACACTGAAGCTTTCTTT | CSVTPGSLRGNTEAFF
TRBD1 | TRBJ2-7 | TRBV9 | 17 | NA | TGTGCCAGCAGCGTAGGGGCCGGGACAGGCTCTTCCTACGAGCAGTACTTC | CASSVGAGTGSSYEQYF